This T cell receptor beta chain was identified in a study of blood T cell repertoires in COVID-19. This clone was picked up one time. V dropped 7 bases and J dropped 0 bases, with 15 bases sitting between them. There are 15 residues in the CDR3. Germline CDR1 LGHNA, CDR2 YNFKEQ. As originally analysed: Scientists estimated how many nucleated cells there were by amplifying reference gene primers. The assay was immunoSEQ multiplex PCR, and TCRdb's table has in-frame clones only and misses some. From that table come the V and J calls and clone size; the DNA was used to work out D and trimming. The sample contains 150,000 to 200,000 clones, around 90% of which appear only once.

V usage is TRBV4-2 and J usage is TRBJ1-2, with TRBD1 as a possible D gene (5 bases). The receptor's source is a human donor in a cohort sampled during active COVID-19. What was sequenced was peripheral blood. CDR3 loop: CASMDGTGANYGYTF. The CDR3 DNA reads as TGTGCCAGCATGGACGGCACGGGGGCTAACTATGGCTACACCTTC.